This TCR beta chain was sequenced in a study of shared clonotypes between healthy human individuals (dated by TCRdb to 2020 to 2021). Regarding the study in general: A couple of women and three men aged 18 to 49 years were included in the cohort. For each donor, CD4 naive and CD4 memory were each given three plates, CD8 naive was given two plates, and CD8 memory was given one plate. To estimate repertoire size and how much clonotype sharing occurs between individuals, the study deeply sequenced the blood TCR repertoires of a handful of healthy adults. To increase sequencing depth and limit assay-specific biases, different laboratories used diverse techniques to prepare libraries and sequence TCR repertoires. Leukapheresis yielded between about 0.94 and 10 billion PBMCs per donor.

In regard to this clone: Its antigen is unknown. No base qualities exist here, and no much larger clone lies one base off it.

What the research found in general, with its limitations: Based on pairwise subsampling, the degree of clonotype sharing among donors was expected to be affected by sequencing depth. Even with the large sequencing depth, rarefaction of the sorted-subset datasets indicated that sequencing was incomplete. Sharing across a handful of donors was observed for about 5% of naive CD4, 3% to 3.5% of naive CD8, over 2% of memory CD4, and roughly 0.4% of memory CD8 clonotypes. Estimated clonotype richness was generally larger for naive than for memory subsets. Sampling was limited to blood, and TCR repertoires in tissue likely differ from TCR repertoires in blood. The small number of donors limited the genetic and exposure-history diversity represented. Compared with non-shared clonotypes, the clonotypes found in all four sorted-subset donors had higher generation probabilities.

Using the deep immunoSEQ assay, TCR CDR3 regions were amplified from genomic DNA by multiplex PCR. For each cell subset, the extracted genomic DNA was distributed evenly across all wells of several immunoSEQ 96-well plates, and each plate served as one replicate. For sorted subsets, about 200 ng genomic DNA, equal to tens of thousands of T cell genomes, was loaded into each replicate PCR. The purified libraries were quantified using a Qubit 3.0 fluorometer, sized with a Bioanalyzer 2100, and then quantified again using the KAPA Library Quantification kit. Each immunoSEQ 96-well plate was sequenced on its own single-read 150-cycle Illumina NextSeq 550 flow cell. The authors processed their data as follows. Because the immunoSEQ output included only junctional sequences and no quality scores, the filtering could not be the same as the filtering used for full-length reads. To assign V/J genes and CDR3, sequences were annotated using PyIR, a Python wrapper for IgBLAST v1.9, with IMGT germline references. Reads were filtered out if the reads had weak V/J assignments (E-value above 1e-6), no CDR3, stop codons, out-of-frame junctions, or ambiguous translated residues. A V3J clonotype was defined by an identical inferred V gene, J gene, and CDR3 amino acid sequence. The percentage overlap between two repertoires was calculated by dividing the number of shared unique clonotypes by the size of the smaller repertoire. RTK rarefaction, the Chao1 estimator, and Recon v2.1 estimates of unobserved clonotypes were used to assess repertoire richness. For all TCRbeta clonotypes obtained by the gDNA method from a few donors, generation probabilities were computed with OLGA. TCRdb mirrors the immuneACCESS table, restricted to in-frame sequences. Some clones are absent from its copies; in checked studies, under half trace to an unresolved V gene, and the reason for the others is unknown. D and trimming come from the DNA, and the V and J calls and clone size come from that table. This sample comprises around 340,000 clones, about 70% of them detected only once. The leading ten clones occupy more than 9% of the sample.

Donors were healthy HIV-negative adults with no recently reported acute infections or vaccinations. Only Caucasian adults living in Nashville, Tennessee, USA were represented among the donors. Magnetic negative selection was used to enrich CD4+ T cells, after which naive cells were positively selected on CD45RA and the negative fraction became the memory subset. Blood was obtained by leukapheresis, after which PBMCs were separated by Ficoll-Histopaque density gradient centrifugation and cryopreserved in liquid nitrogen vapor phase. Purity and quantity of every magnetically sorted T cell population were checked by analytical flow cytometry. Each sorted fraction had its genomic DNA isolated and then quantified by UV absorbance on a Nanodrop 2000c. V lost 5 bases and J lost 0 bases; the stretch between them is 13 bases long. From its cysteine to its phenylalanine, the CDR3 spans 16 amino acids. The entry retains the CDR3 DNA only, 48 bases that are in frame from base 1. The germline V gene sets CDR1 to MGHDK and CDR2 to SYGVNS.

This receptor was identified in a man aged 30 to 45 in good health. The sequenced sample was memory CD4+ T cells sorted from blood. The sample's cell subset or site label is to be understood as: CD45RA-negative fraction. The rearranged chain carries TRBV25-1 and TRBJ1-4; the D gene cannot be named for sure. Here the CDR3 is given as CASSPQRSPTNEKLFF. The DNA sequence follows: TGTGCCAGCAGTCCCCAGAGGAGCCCAACTAATGAAAAACTGTTTTTT.